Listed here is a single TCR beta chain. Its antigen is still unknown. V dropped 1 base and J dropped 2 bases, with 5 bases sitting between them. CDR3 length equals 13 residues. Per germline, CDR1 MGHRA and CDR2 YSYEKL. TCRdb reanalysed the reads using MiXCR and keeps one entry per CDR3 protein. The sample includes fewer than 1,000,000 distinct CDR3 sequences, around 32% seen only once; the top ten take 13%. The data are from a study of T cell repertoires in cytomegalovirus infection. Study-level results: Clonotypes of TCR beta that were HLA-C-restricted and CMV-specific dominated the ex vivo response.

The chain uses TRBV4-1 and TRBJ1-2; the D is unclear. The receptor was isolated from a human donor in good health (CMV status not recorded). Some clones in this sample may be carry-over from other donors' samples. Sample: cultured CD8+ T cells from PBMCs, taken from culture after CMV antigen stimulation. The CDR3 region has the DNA TGCGCCAGCAGCCAAGCACAAAACTATGGCTACACCTTC. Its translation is CASSQAQNYGYTF.